Presented here are 11 T cell receptor beta chains from one specimen sequenced in a study of T cells in narcolepsy. Clones were read by immunoSEQ multiplex PCR, and TCRdb kept only the in-frame ones, dropping some. This sample yields around 30,000 clones, of which less than 85% are seen a single time; over 5% belongs to the top ten. The material sequenced was memory (CD45RA-) CD4+ T cells from blood. Receptor source: a human donor in good health.

The rearrangement joins TRBV20-1 to TRBJ2-3; D is unclear. CDR3 length equals 10 residues. The V end was cut by 3 bases, the J end by 6 bases, with 4 bases between. Germline loops: CDR1 DFQATT, CDR2 SNEGSKA (reference sequence). The chain's CDR3 is CSASYDTQYF. As DNA, the CDR3 is TGCAGTGCTAGTTACGATACGCAGTATTTT.

A remark on this clone: Sequence at one end of the junction differs from germline and may be a read error. The rearrangement links TRBV7-2 to TRBJ2-3; D possibly matches TRBD1 or TRBD2 (6 bases each). Looked up from germline, CDR1 is SGHTA and CDR2 is FQGNSA. There are 14 residues in the CDR3. CDR3 bases: TGTGCCAGCAGCGACGGGGGCACCACATATACGCAGTATTTT. This translates into CASSDGGTTYTQYF.

The chain couples TRBV10-3 to TRBJ1-5, with TRBD1 as a possible D gene (6 bases). CDR1 and CDR2 from the germline V gene are ENHRY and SYGVKD. This CDR3 comprises 17 residues. Trimming stripped 0 bases from V and 1 base from J, with 13 bases between. CDR3 bases: TGTGCCATCAGTGAGTCGGACAGTACCCGGAGCAATCAGCCCCAGCATTTT. Protein product: CAISESDSTRSNQPQHF.

This sequence joins TRBV29-1 and TRBJ1-2; the match to TRBD1 covers 9 bases. The V gene end was trimmed by 7 bases and the J gene end by 5 bases; junction bases not matched to a gene: 8. Germline assignment: CDR1 SQVTM and CDR2 ANQGSEA. The CDR3 is 13 amino acids. CDR3 amino acids: CSANTGGAYGYTF. The CDR3 DNA sequence: TGCAGCGCCAACACAGGGGGCGCTTATGGCTACACCTTC.

This chain joins TRBV23-1 and TRBJ1-5, with unresolved D. TRBV23-1 is flagged as an ORF with uncertain function. This CDR3 has 16 residues. V was cut by 2 bases and J by 1 base, with 12 bases left in between. The CDR3 protein is CASSQRPGGSNQPQHF. The CDR3 region has the DNA TGCGCCAGCAGTCAACGTCCCGGAGGGAGCAATCAGCCCCAGCATTTT.

The CDR3 here is CASSYGRGRSSYEQYF. CDR3 bases: TGTGCCAGCAGTTACGGGAGGGGAAGGAGCTCCTACGAGCAGTACTTC. J is TRBJ2-7 and V is TRBV6-6, with TRBD2 identical over 7 bases. The CDR3 contains 16 residues. Trimming at V came to 2 bases and at J to 0 bases, leaving 7 bases not matched to a gene. Germline V lookup: CDR1 MNHNY, CDR2 SVGAGI (reference sequence).

The gene calls are TRBV11-2 and TRBJ2-5, with 8 bases that match TRBD2. This CDR3 is 15 amino acids long. The V segment lost 0 bases and the J segment 4 bases; nucleotides outside the gene matches: 4. From germline, CDR1 is SGHAT and CDR2 FQNNGV. CDR3 DNA: TGTGCCAGCAGCTTAGATCGGGGGGGAACAGAGACCCAGTACTTC. Translating gives CASSLDRGGTETQYF. The full variable domain, its missing parts supplied by reference TRBV11-2 and TRBJ2-5, is EAGVAQSPRYKIIEKRQSVAFWCNPISGHATLYWYQQILGQGPKLLIQFQNNGVVDDSQLPKDRFSAERLKGVDSTLKIQPAKLEDSAVYLCASSLDRGGTETQYFGPGTRLLVL.

This sequence joins TRBV19 and TRBJ1-5; perhaps TRBD1 as D (6 bases). V lost 6 bases, J lost 4 bases, and 7 bases lay in between. Germline lookup yields CDR1 LNHDA and CDR2 SQIVND (reference sequence). This CDR3 contains 12 residues. The CDR3 here is CASRDSNQPQHF. The CDR3 bases are TGTGCCAGTAGGGACAGTAATCAGCCCCAGCATTTT.

This clone was observed a handful of times. V usage is TRBV2 and J usage is TRBJ2-7; either TRBD1 or TRBD2 may supply D (7 bases each). CDR1 is SNHLY, CDR2 FYNNEI, per germline. V lost 8 bases and J lost 4, with 15 bases in between. The CDR3 extends over 13 amino acids. The CDR3 DNA reads as TGTGCCAGCCTCGGGCAGGGGGGGTACGAGCAGTACTTC. Protein sequence: CASLGQGGYEQYF.

V is TRBV7-9 and J is TRBJ1-2; 9 bases are a match to TRBD1. The CDR3 consists of 17 residues. V gave up 5 bases and J gave up 7 bases; unmatched junction bases: 17. Germline CDR1 and CDR2: SEHNR and FQNEAQ (reference sequence). CDR3 amino acids: CASSLSAGTGFQSGYTF. CDR3 bases: TGTGCCAGCAGCCTAAGCGCCGGGACAGGGTTTCAGAGTGGCTACACCTTC.

J is TRBJ2-7 and V is TRBV6-5, with D uncertain. The CDR3 has 14 residues. V lost 7 bases to trimming and J lost 4 bases, with 17 bases between them. Germline CDR1 is MNHEY and CDR2 is SVGAGI. The CDR3 DNA reads TGTGCCAGCAAGCGAAGCGAATCGAAATACGAGCAGTACTTC. It yields the protein CASKRSESKYEQYF.